These 29 T cell receptor beta chains were sequenced from one sample in a study of OX40 agonist ivuxolimab in advanced cancers. Measured with immunoSEQ multiplex PCR; TCRdb has only the in-frame clones, and not every one. The table lists 73,000 or so clones, 80% to 90% of them singletons. The input for sequencing was CD4+ or CD8+ T cells sorted from blood, taken in a trial of the OX40 agonist ivuxolimab. Receptor source: an adult with an advanced solid tumor such as melanoma, head and neck, liver or kidney cancer.

The chain is built from TRBV4-1 and TRBJ2-7; D call uncertain. This CDR3 contains 17 residues. The V end lost 3 bases, the J end lost 3 bases, and 21 bases lay between the germline ends. Looked up from germline, CDR1 is MGHRA and CDR2 is YSYEKL. CDR3 sequence: CASSHPGPRPTYYEQYF. The CDR3 bases are TGCGCCAGCAGCCATCCCGGGCCCCGACCAACTTACTACGAGCAGTACTTC.

The rearrangement uses TRBV29-1 and TRBJ1-2; D remains unclear. The CDR3 is 13 amino acids. Germline lookup yields CDR1 SQVTM and CDR2 ANQGSEA. The V end lost 5 bases, the J end lost 0 bases, and 10 bases lay between the germline ends. This CDR3 reads CSVFYSSNYGYTF. CDR3 nucleotide sequence: TGCAGCGTTTTTTACAGTTCTAACTATGGCTACACCTTC.

The chain combines TRBV5-1 with TRBJ2-1; TRBD1 might be the D (5 bases). Between the trimmed V and J ends, which lost 7 bases and 7 bases, there was a span of 21 bases. This CDR3 has 15 residues. CDR1 and CDR2 (germline): SGHRS, YFSETQ. In nucleotides, the CDR3 is TGCGCCAGCTCGCTTAATGGGCAGGGCGAAAATGAGCAGTTCTTC. It encodes CASSLNGQGENEQFF.

The V call is TRBV14, the J call TRBJ1-1; no reliable D call. The CDR3 length is 15 residues. The ends were cut back, 1 base at V and 4 bases at J, with 13 bases in the middle. The germline V gene encodes CDR1 SGHDN and CDR2 FVKESK. CDR3 protein: CASSQGAGMGTEAFF. As DNA, the CDR3 is TGTGCCAGCAGCCAAGGGGCGGGGATGGGCACTGAAGCTTTCTTT.

The CDR3 nucleotides read TGTGCCAGCAGTCCAGGCCAGGGGGCAACTAATGAAAAACTGTTTTTT. Protein sequence: CASSPGQGATNEKLFF. The chain couples TRBV5-5 to TRBJ1-4; 7 positions match TRBD1. Trimming cost V 5 bases and J 0 bases; bases outside gene matches: 7. Germline lookup yields CDR1 SGHKS and CDR2 YYEKEE (reference sequence). The CDR3 extends over 16 amino acids. The entire variable domain, with the rest obtained from reference TRBV5-5 and TRBJ1-4, is as follows: DAGVTQSPTHLIKTRGQQVTLRCSPISGHKSVSWYQQVLGQGPQFIFQYYEKEERGRGNFPDRFSARQFPNYSSELNVNALLLGDSALYLCASSPGQGATNEKLFFGSGTQLSVL.

J is TRBJ2-1 and V is TRBV7-2; TRBD1 aligns across 9 bases. The J segment lost 4 bases and the V segment lost 5 bases, leaving 6 bases of the junction unmatched. Germline-derived CDR1 and CDR2 are SGHTA and FQGNSA. This CDR3 is 15 amino acids long. Here the CDR3 DNA reads TGTGCCAGCAGCACAGCCGGGACAGGGTACAATGAGCAGTTCTTC. Translated, it gives CASSTAGTGYNEQFF.

The rearrangement links TRBV4-3 to TRBJ2-1; 10 bases agree with TRBD2. V lost 4 bases to trimming and J lost 5 bases; unmatched junction nucleotides: 11. Per germline, CDR1 LGHNA and CDR2 YSLEER. The CDR3 has 17 amino acids. The CDR3 here is CASSRQGASGGHNEQFF. In DNA form, the CDR3 reads TGCGCCAGCAGCCGGCAAGGGGCTAGCGGGGGCCACAATGAGCAGTTCTTC.

The chain joins TRBV5-8 to TRBJ1-3; the D is unclear. CDR3 length equals 16 residues. V was shortened by 0 bases and J by 0 bases, with 10 bases between the two germline ends. Germline values: CDR1 SGHTS, CDR2 YDEGEE. CDR3 DNA sequence: TGTGCCAGCAGCTTGGTGCAGGTCAACTCTGGAAACACCATATATTTT. It translates to CASSLVQVNSGNTIYF.

This chain uses TRBV11-2 with TRBJ1-2; possibly TRBD1 for D (5 bases). Germline V gene sequence: CDR1 SGHAT, CDR2 FQNNGV. The CDR3 loop spans 19 amino acids. The V and J ends lost 5 bases and 5 bases respectively, with 30 bases between them. The CDR3 DNA reads TGTGCCAGCAGCACAACCCCGCAGGGCCCCCGCGTAAAATGGTATGGCTACACCTTC. Its translation is CASSTTPQGPRVKWYGYTF.

The V and J genes are TRBV6-5 and TRBJ1-2; D not resolved. V lost 4 bases, J lost 4 bases, and 13 bases lay in between. The V gene's germline CDR1 is MNHEY and CDR2 SVGAGI. The CDR3 contains 14 residues. CDR3 bases: TGTGCCAGCAGTTCGTCCGGGCTTCTCTATGGCTACACCTTC. Protein product: CASSSSGLLYGYTF.

This clone was observed a few times. The chain is built from TRBV18 and TRBJ2-7, with D uncertain. V lost 5 bases and J lost 4, with 9 bases in between. There are 12 residues in the CDR3. The V gene's germline CDR1 is KGHSH and CDR2 LQKENI. As DNA, the CDR3 is TGTGCCAGCTCAGCGGACCTTTACGAGCAGTACTTC. Protein: CASSADLYEQYF.

The J gene is TRBJ2-7, the V gene TRBV11-3, with D perhaps TRBD1 (6 bases). Germline CDR1 and CDR2: SGHNT and YENEEA. The CDR3 contains 16 residues. Trimming pared 2 bases from V and 3 bases from J, leaving 17 bases between. CDR3 in DNA: TGTGCCAGCAGCTTACGGTCGAACAGGGCGGACTACGAGCAGTACTTC. It codes for CASSLRSNRADYEQYF.

The chain employs TRBV11-3 and TRBJ1-5; a possible D gene is TRBD1 (5 bases). The germline V and J ends were trimmed by 1 base and 7 bases, with 14 bases remaining between them. CDR3 length: 15 amino acids. Germline assignment: CDR1 SGHNT and CDR2 YENEEA. The CDR3 sequence is CASSLGVGGEQPQHF. CDR3 bases: TGTGCCAGCAGCTTAGGGGTCGGGGGGGAGCAGCCCCAGCATTTT. The full variable domain, in which reference TRBV11-3 and TRBJ1-5 provide the parts outside the CDR3, is EAGVVQSPRYKIIEKKQPVAFWCNPISGHNTLYWYLQNLGQGPELLIRYENEEAVDDSQLPKDRFSAERLKGVDSTLKIQPAELGDSAVYLCASSLGVGGEQPQHFGDGTRLSIL.

The rearrangement uses TRBV4-3 and TRBJ1-2; D is ambiguous. The V end was cut by 0 bases, the J end by 2 bases, with 13 bases between. The CDR3 totals 16 residues. Germline V gives CDR1 LGHNA, CDR2 YSLEER. This chain's CDR3 is CASSQDRGRLNYGYTF. The CDR3 bases are TGCGCCAGCAGCCAAGATCGTGGACGTCTCAACTATGGCTACACCTTC.

This clone was observed a few times. The J gene is TRBJ1-1, the V gene TRBV13; no firm D call. CDR3 length: 15 amino acids. Trimming removed 1 base at V and 0 bases at J, with 9 bases between. Germline-derived CDR1 and CDR2 are PRHDT and FYEKMQ (reference sequence). For the CDR3, the DNA is TGTGCCAGCAGCTTAGAAGCATCGGTGAACACTGAAGCTTTCTTT. Protein: CASSLEASVNTEAFF.

V and J are TRBV19 and TRBJ2-5; 7 bases line up with TRBD1. Germline CDR1 is LNHDA and CDR2 is SQIVND (reference sequence). V trimming: 3 bases; J trimming: 4 bases; junction bases outside the gene matches: 5. This CDR3 spans 14 amino acids. The CDR3 DNA is TGTGCCAGTAGTATCCCTCGGGACAGAGAGACCCAGTACTTC. It yields the protein CASSIPRDRETQYF.

CDR3 in amino acids: CASSHPDRNTGELFF. The DNA of the CDR3 is TGTGCCAGCAGCCACCCGGACAGGAACACCGGGGAGCTGTTTTTT. The chain uses TRBV4-2 and TRBJ2-2, with D perhaps matching TRBD1 (6 bases). V was pared by 3 bases and J by 1 base, with 9 bases between. The CDR3 has 15 residues. CDR1 is LGHNA and CDR2 is YNFKEQ in the germline V gene.

This rearrangement joins TRBV19 to TRBJ2-1; the match to TRBD2 covers 15 bases. Germline-derived CDR1 and CDR2 are LNHDA and SQIVND (reference sequence). Trimming removed 5 bases from V and 8 bases from J; junction bases left unmatched: 7. This CDR3 is built from 16 residues. The CDR3 coding sequence is TGTGCCAGTAGTCGCAGGCGGACTAGCGGGAGGGATGAGCAGTTCTTC. As protein: CASSRRRTSGRDEQFF.

The genes are TRBV30 and TRBJ2-1; 7 positions match TRBD1. Germline CDR1 and CDR2: GTSNPN and SVGIG (reference sequence). The CDR3 is 11 amino acids. The J segment lost 6 bases and the V segment lost 4 bases, leaving 0 bases of the junction unmatched. The CDR3 loop reads CAWNRGNEQFF. Here the CDR3 DNA reads TGTGCCTGGAACAGGGGCAATGAGCAGTTCTTC.

CDR3 bases: TGTGCCAGCAGGCACAGGGGTGGGGGGAAATCACCCCTCCACTTT. This gives the protein CASRHRGGGKSPLHF. The chain links TRBV6-1 to TRBJ1-6, with 7 positions matching TRBD1. This CDR3 spans 15 amino acids. After removal of 6 bases from V and 10 bases from J, the junction contained 12 bases not matched to a gene. The germline gives CDR1 MNHNS, CDR2 SASEGT.

The V gene is TRBV6-9, the J gene TRBJ1-5, with 7 bases matching TRBD1. J lost 4 bases, V lost 6 bases, and 3 bases had no gene match. This CDR3 is 13 amino acids long. Germline V CDR1 and CDR2: MNHGY, SVAAGI. The CDR3 DNA follows: TGTGCCAGCAGACAGGGGACAAATCAGCCCCAGCATTTT. Translated: CASRQGTNQPQHF.

This rearrangement joins TRBV7-2 to TRBJ2-2, with D uncertain. The CDR3 is made up of 15 amino acids. The germline CDR1 and CDR2 sequences are SGHTA and FQGNSA. The germline V and J ends were trimmed by 5 bases and 4 bases, with 14 bases remaining between them. CDR3 protein: CASSLTGPFTGELFF. CDR3 in DNA: TGTGCCAGCAGCCTGACCGGGCCCTTCACCGGGGAGCTGTTTTTT.

V is TRBV12-5 and J is TRBJ2-7; D unclear. Trimming pared 8 bases from V and 0 bases from J, leaving 17 bases between. The CDR3 contains 15 residues. Germline V gives CDR1 LGHNT, CDR2 FRNRAP. In DNA, the CDR3 is TGTGCTAGTAGACCACTTAGTGGAAACTCCTACGAGCAGTACTTC. Residues: CASRPLSGNSYEQYF. The full variable domain, in which reference TRBV12-5 and TRBJ2-7 provide the parts outside the CDR3, is DARVTQTPRHKVTEMGQEVTMRCQPILGHNTVFWYRQTMMQGLELLAYFRNRAPLDDSGMPKDRFSAEMPDATLATLKIQPSEPRDSAVYFCASRPLSGNSYEQYFGPGTRLTVT.

The count of this clone is one. V usage is TRBV6-6 and J usage is TRBJ2-3; maybe TRBD2 (5 bases). V lost 6 bases and J lost 0, with 7 bases in between. The CDR3 has 13 amino acids. Germline V gives CDR1 MNHNY, CDR2 SVGAGI (reference sequence). CDR3 DNA: TGTGCCAGCAGCCGGGATAGCACAGATACGCAGTATTTT. This translates into CASSRDSTDTQYF.

This chain joins TRBV19 and TRBJ2-1; the D gene is possibly TRBD1 (5 bases). Trimming removed 4 bases from V and 0 bases from J, with 7 bases in between. The CDR3 contains 14 residues. Germline CDR1 and CDR2: LNHDA and SQIVND (reference sequence). The CDR3 coding sequence is TGTGCCAGTAGTAGACAGAGCTCCTACAATGAGCAGTTCTTC. Translation: CASSRQSSYNEQFF.

The chain has TRBV5-4 and TRBJ2-2; 12 nucleotides match TRBD1. V was clipped by 3 bases and J by 8 bases; unmatched bases: 8. Germline CDR1 is SGHNT and CDR2 is YYREEE (reference sequence). CDR3 length: 16 residues. The chain's CDR3 is CASSSGGTGGVGELFF. The CDR3 nucleotides read TGTGCCAGCAGCTCCGGCGGGACAGGGGGCGTGGGGGAGCTGTTTTTT.

The chain couples TRBV7-3 to TRBJ2-7; 9 nucleotides line up with TRBD1. The CDR3 covers 14 residues. Germline V gene lookup returns CDR1 SGHTA and CDR2 FQGTGA. With 3 bases clipped from V and 5 bases from J, the junction kept 5 bases outside the gene matches. The CDR3 is CASSFGTGKNEQYF. In nucleotides, the CDR3 is TGTGCCAGCAGCTTCGGGACAGGGAAGAACGAGCAGTACTTC.

The chain is built from TRBV30 and TRBJ1-2; weak D call: TRBD1 (6 bases). Germline assignment: CDR1 GTSNPN and CDR2 SVGIG (reference sequence). V was trimmed by 3 bases and J by 4 bases, leaving 15 bases between them. The CDR3 spans 14 residues. The CDR3 sequence is CAWSPQVGAYGYTF. The CDR3, as DNA: TGTGCCTGGAGCCCACAGGTGGGGGCCTATGGCTACACCTTC.

V usage is TRBV5-1 and J usage is TRBJ1-3; 7 nucleotides match TRBD1. Germline V gives CDR1 SGHRS, CDR2 YFSETQ. This CDR3 is 14 amino acids long. The trim removed 0 bases at V and 4 bases at J, leaving 1 base unmatched. DNA for the CDR3: TGCGCCAGCAGCTTGGAACAGGGGGGAAACACCATATATTTT. As protein: CASSLEQGGNTIYF.